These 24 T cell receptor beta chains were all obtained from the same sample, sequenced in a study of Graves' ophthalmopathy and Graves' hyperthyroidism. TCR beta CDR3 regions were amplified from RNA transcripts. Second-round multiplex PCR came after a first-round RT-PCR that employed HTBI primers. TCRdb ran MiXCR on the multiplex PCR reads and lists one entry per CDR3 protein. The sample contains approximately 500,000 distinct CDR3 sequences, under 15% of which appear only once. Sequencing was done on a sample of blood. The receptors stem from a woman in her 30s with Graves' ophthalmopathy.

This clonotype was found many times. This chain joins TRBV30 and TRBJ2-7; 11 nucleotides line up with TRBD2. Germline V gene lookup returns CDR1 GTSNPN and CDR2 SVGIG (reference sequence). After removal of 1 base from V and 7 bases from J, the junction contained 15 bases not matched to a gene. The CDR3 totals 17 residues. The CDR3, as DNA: TGTGCCTGGAGTGGCCTGACTAGCGGGGCGGTTTTTGTGGAGCAGTACTTC. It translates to CAWSGLTSGAVFVEQYF. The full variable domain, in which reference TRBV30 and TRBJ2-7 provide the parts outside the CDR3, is SQTIHQWPATLVQPVGSPLSLECTVEGTSNPNLYWYRQAAGRGLQLLFYSVGIGQISSEVPQNLSASRPQDRQFILSSKKLLLSDSGFYLCAWSGLTSGAVFVEQYFGPGTRLTVT.

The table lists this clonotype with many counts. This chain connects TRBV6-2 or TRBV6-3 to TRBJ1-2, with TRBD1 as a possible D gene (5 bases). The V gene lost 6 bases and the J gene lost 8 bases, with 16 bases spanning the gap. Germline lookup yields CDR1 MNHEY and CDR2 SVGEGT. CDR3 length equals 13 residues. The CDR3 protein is CASRLQGQPGYTF. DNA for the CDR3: TGTGCCAGCAGGCTCCAGGGCCAGCCCGGCTACACCTTC.

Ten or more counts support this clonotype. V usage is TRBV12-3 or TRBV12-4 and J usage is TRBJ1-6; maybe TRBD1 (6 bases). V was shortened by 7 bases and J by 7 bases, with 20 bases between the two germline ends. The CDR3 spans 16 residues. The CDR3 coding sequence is TGTGCCAGCACTTGGGGGGGCTGGTACGGAAATTCACCCCTCCACTTT. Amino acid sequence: CASTWGGWYGNSPLHF.

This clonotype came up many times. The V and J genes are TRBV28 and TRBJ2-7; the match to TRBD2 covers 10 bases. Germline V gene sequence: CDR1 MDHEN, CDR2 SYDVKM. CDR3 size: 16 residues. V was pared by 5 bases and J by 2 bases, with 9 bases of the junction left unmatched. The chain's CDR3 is CASSLRGLASTYEQYF. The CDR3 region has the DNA TGTGCCAGCAGTCTCCGGGGACTAGCGTCAACCTACGAGCAGTACTTC.

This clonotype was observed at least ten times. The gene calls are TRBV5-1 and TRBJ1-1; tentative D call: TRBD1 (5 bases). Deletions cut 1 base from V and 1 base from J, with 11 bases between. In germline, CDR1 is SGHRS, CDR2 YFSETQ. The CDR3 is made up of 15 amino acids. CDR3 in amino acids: CASSLMGRGNTEAFF. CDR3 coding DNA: TGCGCCAGCAGCTTGATGGGACGCGGGAACACTGAAGCTTTCTTT.

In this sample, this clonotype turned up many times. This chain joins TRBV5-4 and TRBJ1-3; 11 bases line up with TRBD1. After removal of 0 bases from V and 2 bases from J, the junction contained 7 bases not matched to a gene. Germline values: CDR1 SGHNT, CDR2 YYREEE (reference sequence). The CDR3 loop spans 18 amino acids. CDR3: CASSLGTGGRFPGNTIYF. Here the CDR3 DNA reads TGTGCCAGCAGCTTGGGGACAGGGGGCCGGTTCCCTGGAAACACCATATATTTT.

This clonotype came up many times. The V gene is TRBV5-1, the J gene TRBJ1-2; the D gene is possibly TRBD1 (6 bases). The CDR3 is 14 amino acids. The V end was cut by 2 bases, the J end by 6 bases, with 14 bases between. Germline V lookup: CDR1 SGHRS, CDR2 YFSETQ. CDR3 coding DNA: TGCGCCAGCAGCTTCCCAGGGGCCGGTAATGGCTACACCTTC. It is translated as CASSFPGAGNGYTF.

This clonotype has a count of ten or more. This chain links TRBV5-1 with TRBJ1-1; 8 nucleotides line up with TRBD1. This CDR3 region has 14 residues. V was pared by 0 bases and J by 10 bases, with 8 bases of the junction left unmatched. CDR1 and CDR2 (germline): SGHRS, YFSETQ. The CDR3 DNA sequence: TGCGCCAGCAGCTTGGGGGGACAGGTCAGGGGAGCTTTCTTT. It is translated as CASSLGGQVRGAFF.

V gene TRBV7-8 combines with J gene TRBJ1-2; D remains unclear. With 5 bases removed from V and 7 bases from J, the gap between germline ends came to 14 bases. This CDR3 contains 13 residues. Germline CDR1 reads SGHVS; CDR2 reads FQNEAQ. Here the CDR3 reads CASSQDYRIGYTF. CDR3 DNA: TGTGCCAGCAGCCAAGATTACAGAATTGGCTACACCTTC.

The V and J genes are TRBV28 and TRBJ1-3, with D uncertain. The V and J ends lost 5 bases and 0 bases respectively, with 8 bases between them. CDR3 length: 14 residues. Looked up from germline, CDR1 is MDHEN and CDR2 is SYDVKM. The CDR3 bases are TGTGCCAGCAGTATAACAGACTCTGGAAACACCATATATTTT. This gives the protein CASSITDSGNTIYF.

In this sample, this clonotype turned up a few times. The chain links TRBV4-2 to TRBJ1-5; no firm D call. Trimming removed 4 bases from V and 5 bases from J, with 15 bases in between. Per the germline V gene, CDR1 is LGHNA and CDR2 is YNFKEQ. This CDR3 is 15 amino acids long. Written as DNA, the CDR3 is TGTGCCAGCAGCCCAAGTACGGGTGGCGATCAGCCCCAGCATTTT. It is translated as CASSPSTGGDQPQHF.

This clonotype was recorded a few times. CDR3 nucleotide sequence: TGTGCCAGCAACGGACAGACGGGGACCGGGGAGCTGTTTTTT. Amino acid sequence: CASNGQTGTGELFF. This rearrangement joins TRBV10-3 to TRBJ2-2; D might be TRBD1 (6 bases). V lost 10 bases and J 5 bases, leaving 17 bases between the germline ends. The CDR3 runs 14 residues. Germline CDR1 ENHRY, CDR2 SYGVKD.

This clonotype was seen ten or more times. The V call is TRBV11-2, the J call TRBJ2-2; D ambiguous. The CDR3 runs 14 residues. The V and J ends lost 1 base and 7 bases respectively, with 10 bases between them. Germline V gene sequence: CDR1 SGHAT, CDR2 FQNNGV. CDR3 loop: CASSLGAGYGELFF. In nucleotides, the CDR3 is TGTGCCAGCAGCTTAGGGGCCGGGTACGGGGAGCTGTTTTTT.

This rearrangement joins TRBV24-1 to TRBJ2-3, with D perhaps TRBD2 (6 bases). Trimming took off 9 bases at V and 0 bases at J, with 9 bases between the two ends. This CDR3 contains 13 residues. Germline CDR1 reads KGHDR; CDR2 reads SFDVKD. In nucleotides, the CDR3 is TGTGCCACCGGGGGGACTAGCACAGATACGCAGTATTTT. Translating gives CATGGTSTDTQYF.

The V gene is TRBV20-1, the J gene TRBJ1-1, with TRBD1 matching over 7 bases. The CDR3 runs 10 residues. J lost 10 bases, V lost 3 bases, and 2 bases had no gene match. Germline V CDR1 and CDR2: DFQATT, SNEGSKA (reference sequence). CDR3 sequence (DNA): TGCAGTGCTAGGCAGGGGGTAGCTTTCTTT. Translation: CSARQGVAFF.

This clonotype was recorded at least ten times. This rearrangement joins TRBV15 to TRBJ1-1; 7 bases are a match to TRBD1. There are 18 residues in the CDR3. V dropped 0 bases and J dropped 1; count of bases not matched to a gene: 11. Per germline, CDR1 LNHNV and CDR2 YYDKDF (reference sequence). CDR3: CATSRDLLRAGGNTEAFF. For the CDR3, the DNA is TGTGCCACCAGCAGAGATTTATTAAGGGCAGGGGGGAACACTGAAGCTTTCTTT.

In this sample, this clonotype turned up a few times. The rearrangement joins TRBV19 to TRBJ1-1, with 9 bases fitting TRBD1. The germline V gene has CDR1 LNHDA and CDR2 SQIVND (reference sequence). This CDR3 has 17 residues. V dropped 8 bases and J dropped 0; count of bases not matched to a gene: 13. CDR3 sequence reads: CASPPPGQGGLNTEAFF. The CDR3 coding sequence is TGTGCCAGTCCCCCCCCGGGACAGGGAGGATTGAACACTGAAGCTTTCTTT.

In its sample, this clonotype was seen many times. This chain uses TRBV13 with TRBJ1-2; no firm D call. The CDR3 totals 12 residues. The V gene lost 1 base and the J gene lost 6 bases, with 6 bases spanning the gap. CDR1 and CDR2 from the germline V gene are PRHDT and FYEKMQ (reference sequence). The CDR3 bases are TGTGCCAGCAGCTTAGTAGGGAATGGCTACACCTTC. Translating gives CASSLVGNGYTF.

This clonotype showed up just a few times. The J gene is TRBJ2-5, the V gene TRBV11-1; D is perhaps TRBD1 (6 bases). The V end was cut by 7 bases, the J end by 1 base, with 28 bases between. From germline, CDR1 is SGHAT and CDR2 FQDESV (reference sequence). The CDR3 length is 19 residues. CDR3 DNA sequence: TGTGCCAGCAACCTCGCCGATAAACCACAGGGTTCCGCCCAAGAGACCCAGTACTTC. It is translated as CASNLADKPQGSAQETQYF.

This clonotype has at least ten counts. The CDR3 DNA reads as TGTGCCAGTTGTACTCCCGGAGGGGCCAACGTCCTGACTTTC. This sequence encodes CASCTPGGANVLTF. This chain joins TRBV19 and TRBJ2-6; D not resolved. Trimming removed 8 bases from V and 4 bases from J, with 12 bases in between. The germline gives CDR1 LNHDA, CDR2 SQIVND (reference sequence). The CDR3 length is 14 residues.

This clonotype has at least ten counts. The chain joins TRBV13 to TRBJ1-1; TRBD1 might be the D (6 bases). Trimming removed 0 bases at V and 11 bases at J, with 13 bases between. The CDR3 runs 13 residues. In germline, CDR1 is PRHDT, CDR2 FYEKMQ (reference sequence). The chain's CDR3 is CASSLGSDRHAFF. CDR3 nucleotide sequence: TGTGCCAGCAGCTTAGGATCCGACAGGCACGCTTTCTTT.

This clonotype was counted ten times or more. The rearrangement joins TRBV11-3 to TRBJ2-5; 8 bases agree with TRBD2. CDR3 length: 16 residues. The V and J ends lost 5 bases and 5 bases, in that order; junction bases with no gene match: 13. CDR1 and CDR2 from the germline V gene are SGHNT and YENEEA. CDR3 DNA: TGTGCCAGCAGCGGACGATCTAGCGGGCTGGGGGAGACCCAGTACTTC. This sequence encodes CASSGRSSGLGETQYF.

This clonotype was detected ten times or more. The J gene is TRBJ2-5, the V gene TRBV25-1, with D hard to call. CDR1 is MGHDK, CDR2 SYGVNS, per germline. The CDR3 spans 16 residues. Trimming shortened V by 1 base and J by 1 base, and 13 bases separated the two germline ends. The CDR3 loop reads CASSEFTSAPQETQYF. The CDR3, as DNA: TGTGCCAGCAGTGAATTTACAAGCGCACCCCAAGAGACCCAGTACTTC. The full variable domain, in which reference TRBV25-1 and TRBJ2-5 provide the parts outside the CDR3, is EADIYQTPRYLVIGTGKKITLECSQTMGHDKMYWYQQDPGMELHLIHYSYGVNSTEKGDLSSESTVSRIRTEHFPLTLESARPSHTSQYLCASSEFTSAPQETQYFGPGTRLLVL.

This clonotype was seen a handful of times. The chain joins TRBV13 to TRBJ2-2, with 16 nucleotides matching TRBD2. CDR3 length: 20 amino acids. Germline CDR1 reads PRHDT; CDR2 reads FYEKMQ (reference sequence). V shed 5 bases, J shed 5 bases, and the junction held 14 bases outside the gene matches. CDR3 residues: CASSLPPGTSGGAGTGELFF. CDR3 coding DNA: TGTGCCAGCAGCCTACCACCCGGGACTAGCGGGGGGGCCGGAACCGGGGAGCTGTTTTTT.